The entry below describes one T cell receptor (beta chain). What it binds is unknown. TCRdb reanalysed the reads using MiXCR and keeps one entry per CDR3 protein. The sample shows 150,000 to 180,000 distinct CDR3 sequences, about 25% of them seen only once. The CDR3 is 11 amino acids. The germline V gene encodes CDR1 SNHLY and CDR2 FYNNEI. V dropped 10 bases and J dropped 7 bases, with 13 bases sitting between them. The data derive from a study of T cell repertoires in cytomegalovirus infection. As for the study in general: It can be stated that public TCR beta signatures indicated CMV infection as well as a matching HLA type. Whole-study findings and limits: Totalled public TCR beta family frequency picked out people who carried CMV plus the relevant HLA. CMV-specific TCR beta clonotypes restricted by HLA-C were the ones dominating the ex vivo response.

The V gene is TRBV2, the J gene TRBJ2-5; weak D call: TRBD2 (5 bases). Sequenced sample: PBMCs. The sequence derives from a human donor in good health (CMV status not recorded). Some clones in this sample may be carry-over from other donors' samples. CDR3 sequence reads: CATLAQRTQYF. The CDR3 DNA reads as TGTGCCACCCTAGCCCAGAGGACCCAGTACTTC.